This T cell receptor beta chain was recorded in a study of blood T cell repertoires in COVID-19. Background on the study: From the United States, Italy and Spain came samples of acute and convalescent COVID-19. Sample material is recorded as cDNA or gDNA derived from T cells, B-cell-depleted T cells, or PBMCs.

In the original workflow: Amplified reference gene primers provided the basis for estimating nucleated cell counts. Profiled with immunoSEQ multiplex PCR; TCRdb holds only in-frame clones, not every one. V, J and clone size reflect that table, while D and trimming were determined from the DNA. The sample lists roughly 75,000 clones, about four fifths occurring once. Germline CDR1 is LGHNA and CDR2 is YSLEER. The germline V and J ends were trimmed by 0 bases and 6 bases, with 12 bases remaining between them. The length of the CDR3 is 14 residues. Sequencing was done on a sample of peripheral blood. The genes are TRBV4-3 and TRBJ2-7, with D possibly matching TRBD2 (6 bases). The clonotype originates from a man between 65 and 85 years old with acute or convalescent COVID-19. CDR3 in DNA: TGCGCCAGCAGCCAAGATTGGCGGGGCCGCGAGCAGTACTTC. It specifies CASSQDWRGREQYF.